The entry that follows covers one T cell receptor beta chain sequence. Original data processing: Reference gene primer amplification in the assay estimated nucleated cell counts. Sequenced by immunoSEQ multiplex PCR; TCRdb stores in-frame clones only, minus some. D and trimming were read from the DNA, whereas the V and J calls and clone size are those reported in that table. Of about 70,000 clones in the sample, around 87% were seen once. The CDR3 totals 14 residues. The J segment lost 5 bases and the V segment lost 1 base, leaving 3 bases of the junction unmatched. Germline values: CDR1 SGHAT, CDR2 FQDESV (reference sequence). These data belong to a study of blood T cell repertoires in COVID-19. Across the study: From the United States, Italy and Spain came samples of acute and convalescent COVID-19. Sample material is recorded as cDNA or gDNA derived from T cells, B-cell-depleted T cells, or PBMCs.

V and J are TRBV11-1 and TRBJ1-1, with 8 bases aligning to TRBD1. Input material: peripheral blood. The TCR comes from a human donor in a cohort sampled during active COVID-19. CDR3 sequence (DNA): TGTGCCAGCAGCTTAGGACAGGGGCAGACTGAAGCTTTCTTT. Translated: CASSLGQGQTEAFF.